The rows below give T cell receptor beta chains drawn from one sample of a study of response to subunit inactivated influenza vaccine. TCRdb redid the calling of the RT-PCR reads with MiXCR, one entry per CDR3 protein. The sample holds hundreds of thousands of distinct CDR3 sequences, approximately 17% seen once. The material was PBMCs from blood, obtained 5 days after vaccination. The source of these receptors is a man aged 50-60 years who received an inactivated influenza vaccine. Each CDR3 is given with its conserved first and last residue. D genes are given only for firm matches. Size is stated for part of the rows, as once, few or many counts, or as a class when the clone is expanded.

>TRBD2|TRBJ2-3|-|TRBV20-1
CSGEGVGTDTQYF
TGCAGTGGGGAGGGCGTGGGCACAGATACGCAGTATTTT
>TRBD2|TRBJ2-7|few|TRBV7-6
CASGRLAGSYEQYF
TGTGCCAGCGGAAGACTAGCGGGGTCCTACGAGCAGTACTTC
>TRBD2|TRBJ2-7|few|TRBV11-1
CASSFRTSIYEQYF
TGTGCCAGCAGCTTCCGGACTAGCATCTACGAGCAGTACTTC
>TRBD1|TRBJ1-1|few|TRBV12-3/TRBV12-4
CASSLGQAGGQNTEAFF
TGTGCCAGCAGCCTCGGACAGGCTGGGGGCCAGAACACTGAAGCTTTCTTT
>TRBD1|TRBJ1-6|-|TRBV20-1
CSALGTGTFFYSPLHF
TGCAGTGCTTTGGGGACAGGGACTTTTTTTTATTCACCCCTCCACTTT
>-|TRBJ1-1|-|TRBV6-2/TRBV6-3
CASSFLQGPPAAFF
TGTGCCAGCAGTTTCTTACAGGGTCCGCCGGCTGCTTTCTTT
>-|TRBJ2-1|many|TRBV4-2
CASSQSGPDNEQFF
TGTGCCAGCAGCCAATCAGGGCCCGACAATGAGCAGTTCTTC
>-|TRBJ2-7|few|TRBV6-2/TRBV6-3
CASSYVRRPYEQYF
TGTGCCAGCAGTTACGTCCGGAGACCATACGAGCAGTACTTC
>TRBD1|TRBJ1-6|few|TRBV12-3/TRBV12-4
CASRGPQGAPLHF
TGTGCCAGCAGGGGACCGCAGGGGGCACCCCTCCACTTT
>-|TRBJ2-3|many|TRBV5-1
CASRGPTDTQYF
TGCGCCAGCCGAGGGCCGACAGATACGCAGTATTTT
>-|TRBJ2-7|-|TRBV5-1
CASTTGGCGYEQYF
TGCGCCAGCACTACTGGAGGGTGTGGCTACGAGCAGTACTTC
>TRBD2|TRBJ2-3|few|TRBV5-6
CASILMDTGTSGGDTQYF
TGTGCCAGCATTTTGATGGACACCGGGACTAGCGGCGGGGATACGCAGTATTTT
>-|TRBJ2-7|few|TRBV7-2
CASTPGVSRYYEQYF
TGTGCCAGCACCCCGGGGGTGAGCCGGTACTACGAGCAGTACTTC
>-|TRBJ1-6|few|TRBV12-3/TRBV12-4
CASSFRAGSPLHF
TGTGCCAGCAGTTTTAGGGCCGGTTCACCCCTCCACTTT
>-|TRBJ2-2|many|TRBV5-1
CASSLGHTNTGELFF
TGCGCCAGCAGCTTAGGACATACGAACACCGGGGAGCTGTTTTTT
>-|TRBJ2-5|-|TRBV29-1
CSVDFGQRSETQYF
TGCAGCGTTGATTTCGGACAGCGCAGCGAGACCCAGTACTTC
>TRBD1|TRBJ2-7|few|TRBV20-1
CSALLRTGGSWKSYEQYF
TGCAGTGCCCTACTCAGGACAGGGGGAAGCTGGAAGTCCTACGAGCAGTACTTC
>-|TRBJ1-1|-|TRBV7-8
CASSFLAPKGGGTEAFF
TGTGCCAGCAGCTTTTTAGCCCCTAAAGGTGGAGGCACTGAAGCTTTCTTT
>-|TRBJ1-6|few|TRBV5-1
CASSLGSSDSPLHF
TGCGCCAGCAGCTTGGGTAGTTCGGATTCACCCCTCCACTTT
>TRBD2|TRBJ2-3|-|TRBV6-1
CATLPERGRTDTQYF
TGTGCCACCCTGCCGGAGCGGGGGCGCACAGATACGCAGTATTTT
>-|TRBJ2-7|-|TRBV15
CATSRDRQVYEQYF
TGTGCCACCAGCAGAGATAGGCAGGTATACGAGCAGTACTTC
>-|TRBJ1-6|few|TRBV7-6
CASSLEHLLPLHF
TGTGCCAGCAGCTTAGAACACCTTCTACCCCTCCACTTT
>TRBD2|TRBJ2-1|-|TRBV12-3/TRBV12-4
CASSVSGVPSNEQFF
TGTGCCAGCAGTGTAAGCGGGGTCCCCAGCAATGAGCAGTTCTTC
>TRBD2|TRBJ2-3|many|TRBV7-2
CASSLTGLAKADTQYF
TGTGCCAGCAGCTTAACGGGACTAGCGAAGGCAGATACGCAGTATTTT
>-|TRBJ2-7|few|TRBV6-2/TRBV6-3
CASSYSSLAQTSYEQYF
TGTGCCAGCAGTTACTCGAGTCTGGCACAGACCTCCTACGAGCAGTACTTC
>-|TRBJ1-2|-|TRBV12-3/TRBV12-4
CASSRRPDYGYTF
TGTGCCAGCAGTCGACGGCCCGACTATGGCTACACCTTC
>TRBD2|TRBJ2-7|-|TRBV28
CASSLLSGSTYEQYF
TGTGCCAGCAGTTTACTTAGCGGGAGTACCTACGAGCAGTACTTC
>TRBD2|TRBJ2-3|few|TRBV12-3/TRBV12-4
CASSLGGASGSTDTQYF
TGTGCCAGCAGCCTGGGAGGTGCTAGCGGGAGCACAGATACGCAGTATTTT
>TRBD2|TRBJ2-1|-|TRBV6-2/TRBV6-3
CASSYSTGTRSPDEQFF
TGTGCCAGCAGTTACTCGACCGGGACTAGGAGCCCCGATGAGCAGTTCTTC
>TRBD2|TRBJ2-1|-|TRBV28
CASSTSGNHNEQFF
TGTGCCAGCAGTACTAGCGGCAACCACAATGAGCAGTTCTTC
>TRBD2|TRBJ2-2|-|TRBV12-3/TRBV12-4
CASSLTSGRDGELFF
TGTGCCAGCAGTTTGACTAGCGGGAGAGACGGGGAGCTGTTTTTT
>TRBD2|TRBJ2-1|few|TRBV19
CASVSGRGYNEQFF
TGTGCCAGTGTTAGCGGGAGAGGCTACAATGAGCAGTTCTTC
>TRBD1|TRBJ1-1|-|TRBV19
CASSADRGGGNTEAFF
TGTGCCAGTAGTGCGGACAGGGGAGGTGGGAACACTGAAGCTTTCTTT
>-|TRBJ2-5|many|TRBV12-3/TRBV12-4
CASSLRRQQETQYF
TGTGCCAGCAGTTTACGGCGGCAACAAGAGACCCAGTACTTC
>-|TRBJ2-1|-|TRBV9
CASSVAPGNYNEQFF
TGTGCCAGCAGCGTTGCCCCCGGGAACTACAATGAGCAGTTCTTC
>TRBD1|TRBJ2-3|-|TRBV15
CATSRDRRTGARDTQYF
TGTGCCACCAGCAGAGATCGAAGGACAGGGGCACGGGATACGCAGTATTTT
>-|TRBJ1-6|-|TRBV5-1
CASSLEGSVNSPLHF
TGCGCCAGCAGCCTCGAGGGATCGGTCAATTCACCCCTCCACTTT
>TRBD2|TRBJ2-7|few|TRBV7-2
CASSPGGVEQYF
TGTGCCAGCAGCCCGGGGGGGGTCGAGCAGTACTTC
>-|TRBJ2-7|few|TRBV5-1
CASSFVWSSFYEQYF
TGCGCCAGCAGCTTCGTTTGGAGTAGCTTCTACGAGCAGTACTTC
>-|TRBJ2-1|-|TRBV12-3/TRBV12-4
CASGRSEGEQFF
TGTGCCAGCGGGCGTAGCGAGGGTGAGCAGTTCTTC
>TRBD1|TRBJ1-1|few|TRBV6-2/TRBV6-3
CASTPDRLNTEAFF
TGTGCCAGCACCCCGGACAGGTTGAACACTGAAGCTTTCTTT
>-|TRBJ2-3|few|TRBV6-5
CASSYFGSPGTDTQYF
TGTGCCAGCAGTTACTTTGGCAGCCCCGGCACAGATACGCAGTATTTT
>-|TRBJ2-7|few|TRBV6-2/TRBV6-3
CASSYSGTQYEQYF
TGTGCCAGCAGTTACAGTGGGACTCAGTACGAGCAGTACTTC
>-|TRBJ1-2|few|TRBV5-1
CASSHGLNYGYTF
TGCGCCAGCAGCCACGGGTTAAACTATGGCTACACCTTC
>-|TRBJ1-4|once|TRBV27
CASSLSATNENLFF
TGTGCCAGCAGTTTATCCGCAACTAATGAAAACCTGTTTTTT
>TRBD1|TRBJ1-2|-|TRBV20-1
CSAEDRDGYTF
TGCAGTGCCGAAGACAGGGACGGCTACACCTTC
>-|TRBJ2-3|-|TRBV20-1
CSASLSLTGVEYF
TGCAGTGCTAGCTTGTCCTTAACCGGGGTGGAGTATTTT
>-|TRBJ2-1|few|TRBV10-1
CASSSPLQGPSSYNEQFF
TGCGCCAGCAGTTCTCCTTTACAGGGACCAAGCTCCTACAATGAGCAGTTCTTC
>TRBD1|TRBJ2-3|many|TRBV12-3/TRBV12-4
CASSLTGADTQYF
TGTGCCAGCAGTTTGACAGGGGCAGATACGCAGTATTTT
>-|TRBJ2-1|many|TRBV9
CASSVSGSSYNEQFF
TGTGCCAGCAGCGTTAGCGGAAGCTCCTACAATGAGCAGTTCTTC
>-|TRBJ2-2|many|TRBV29-1
CSVRPSGNTGELFF
TGCAGCGTGCGACCCAGCGGGAACACCGGGGAGCTGTTTTTT
>-|TRBJ2-7|many|TRBV5-1
CASSLTRYEQYF
TGCGCCAGCAGCTTGACTAGATACGAGCAGTACTTC
>TRBD2|TRBJ2-6|few|TRBV5-4
CASSLAPGLAASGANVLTF
TGTGCCAGCAGCTTGGCCCCGGGACTAGCGGCGTCTGGGGCCAACGTCCTGACTTTC
>-|TRBJ1-2|few|TRBV29-1
CSVAGGIYGYTF
TGCAGCGTTGCCGGGGGCATCTATGGCTACACCTTC
>TRBD1|TRBJ1-6|-|TRBV4-3
CASSQRTGGENSPLHF
TGCGCCAGCAGCCAGAGGACAGGGGGCGAGAATTCACCCCTCCACTTT